This T cell receptor beta chain was recovered during a study of PD-L1 blockade in urothelial cancer. This clone was observed once. Germline V gives CDR1 LNHNV, CDR2 YYDKDF (reference sequence). The CDR3 is made up of 16 amino acids. V trimming: 1 base; J trimming: 5 bases; junction bases outside the gene matches: 8. The table came from immunoSEQ multiplex PCR; TCRdb's copy has only in-frame clones and leaves some out. The sample holds tens of thousands of clones; 87% are singletons and the top ten take approximately 6%. The input for sequencing was PBMCs, taken around atezolizumab (anti-PD-L1) treatment. The genes are TRBV15 and TRBJ2-5; 9 nucleotides line up with TRBD1. This receptor was taken from a woman between 70 and 85 years old with urothelial cancer. CDR3 in amino acids: CATSRGGDRVYETQYF. The DNA of the CDR3 is TGTGCCACCAGCAGAGGTGGGGACAGGGTCTATGAGACCCAGTACTTC.